This T cell receptor beta chain comes out of a study of long-term antiretroviral therapy in people with HIV. As regards this clone: Its target is unknown.

At survey level, the immunoSEQ assay was run in its v3.0 version. Sequencing used immunoSEQ multiplex PCR; TCRdb keeps in-frame clones, though not all of them. Seen here are tens of thousands of clones, 85% observed once, and the top ten hold 3.5% to 4.5%. Findings of the study overall: CDR3 length ranges were narrower in HIV repertoires than in controls.

No donor had fewer than one pre-ART PBMC sample or fewer than two post-ART PBMC samples. The input for sequencing was unsorted PBMCs, taken 3.3 years after starting antiretroviral therapy. This TCR was sampled from a man aged 18 to 35 with HIV.

CDR3 amino acids: CASSSRTTLNEQFF. CDR3 bases: TGTGCCAGCAGCTCAAGGACTACCCTCAATGAGCAGTTCTTC. V and J are TRBV11-3 and TRBJ2-1, with D maybe TRBD2 (6 bases). V gave up 4 bases and J gave up 6 bases, with 13 bases separating them. The CDR3 loop spans 14 amino acids. The V gene's germline CDR1 is SGHNT and CDR2 YENEEA.